The subject of this entry is one TCR beta chain. The target antigen is unknown. The assay that was used to sequence DNA from cultured CD4+ T cells was the Oncomine TCR Beta short-read assay. One entry per CDR3 protein, called by TCRdb with MiXCR from the PCR reads. The sample includes roughly 16,000 distinct CDR3 sequences, about 53% seen only once; the top ten take less than 4.5%. Treatment denoted: 10-day PBMC culture with coronavirus spike peptide pools or control peptides (ViraFEST assay). Before Alpha, Beta and Delta appeared in the US, convalescents tested positive (March–late 2020). With approximately 10 ug/ml peptide pools and roughly 9 IU/ml IL-2, PBMCs were cultured at approximately 2 million per well. This entry belongs to a study of vaccination and CD4 T cells after COVID-19. About the study: Median time from second vaccine dose to sampling was less than 85 days (14 to 241). Control cultures were given a CEFX pool, an HIV-1 Nef pool, or no peptide.

The sequencing here drew on CD4+ T cells from blood, cultured in vitro, taken before SARS-CoV-2 vaccination. The receptor's source is a human donor who had recovered from COVID-19.

The CDR3 sequence: CASSPLTGHWNTEAFF. CDR3 nucleotide sequence: TGTGCCAGCAGCCCCCTTACGGGACATTGGAACACTGAAGCTTTCTTT. The V call is TRBV7-2, the J call TRBJ1-1; D is possibly TRBD1 (6 bases). The CDR3 sequence is 16 residues long. CDR1 is SGHTA, CDR2 FQGNSA, per germline. The V and J ends lost 5 bases and 1 base respectively, with 17 bases between them. Complete variable domain (other parts from reference TRBV7-2 and TRBJ1-1): GAGVSQSPSNKVTEKGKDVELRCDPISGHTALYWYRQSLGQGLEFLIYFQGNSAPDKSGLPSDRFSAERTGGSVSTLTIQRTQQEDSAVYLCASSPLTGHWNTEAFFGQGTRLTVV.